What follows are 32 T cell receptor beta chains derived from one specimen sequenced in a study of T-cell reconstitution after alpha-beta-depleted transplantation in children (TCRdb year 2016). Read against the paper, the sample's treatment or condition label means: allogeneic hematopoietic cell transplantation with graft depleted of TCRalphabeta T cells and CD19 B cells. Library creation used PCR. Data came from an Illumina HiSeq 2500. TCR libraries were prepared with molecular barcoding, using unique molecular identifiers to normalize TCRbeta repertoire quantification. TCRdb reprocessing: public reads trimmed at Q25 with fastp, clones called with MiXCR, in-frame beta chains kept. Records with the same CDR3 protein are collapsed into one entry carrying the most frequent genes and DNA. The sample records around 130,000 distinct CDR3 sequences, 9.5% to 10% of which are singletons. The top ten hold approximately 25% of the sample.

The sequences come from PBMCs, mostly from graft donor cells, collected 180 days after TCRalphabeta/CD19-depleted stem cell transplant. The receptors here all came from a girl under two years old who had a stem cell transplant for combined immunodeficiency, so the T cells may come from the graft donor.

This clonotype has at least ten counts. The chain links TRBV7-6 to TRBJ1-1; D is possibly TRBD1 (5 bases). V lost 4 bases to trimming and J lost 1 base, with 13 bases between them. The CDR3 is 15 residues long. The germline V gene encodes CDR1 SGHVS and CDR2 FNYEAQ. CDR3 protein: CASSSHRRPNTEAFF. In DNA form, the CDR3 reads TGTGCCAGCAGCTCCCACAGGCGTCCGAACACTGAAGCTTTCTTT. Drawing the rest from reference TRBV7-6 and TRBJ1-1, the complete variable domain is GAGVSQSPRYKVTKRGQDVALRCDPISGHVSLYWYRQALGQGPEFLTYFNYEAQQDKSGLPNDRFSAERPEGSISTLTIQRTEQRDSAMYRCASSSHRRPNTEAFFGQGTRLTVV.

The CDR3 loop reads CASSLTYSYEQYF. CDR3 coding DNA: TGCGCCAGCAGCTTGACTTACTCCTACGAGCAGTACTTC. The J gene is TRBJ2-7, the V gene TRBV5-1; D not resolved. CDR1 and CDR2 from the germline V gene are SGHRS and YFSETQ. V was pared by 1 base and J by 0 bases, with 5 bases between. CDR3 size: 13 residues.

CDR3 DNA: TGTGCCAGTAGTATCAGGGATAATTCACCCCTCCACTTT. Translation: CASSIRDNSPLHF. The chain links TRBV19 to TRBJ1-6; a possible D gene is TRBD1 (5 bases). V was clipped by 3 bases and J by 5 bases, with 5 bases between them. CDR1 and CDR2 (germline): LNHDA, SQIVND (reference sequence). The CDR3 is 13 residues long.

V usage is TRBV29-1 and J usage is TRBJ2-5; no definite D call. V was clipped by 3 bases and J by 5 bases, with 13 bases between them. CDR1 is SQVTM, CDR2 ANQGSEA, per germline. The CDR3 covers 13 residues. CDR3 residues: CSVDPGASETQYF. CDR3 sequence (DNA): TGCAGCGTTGACCCAGGCGCCTCGGAGACCCAGTACTTC.

This clonotype occurred a few times. The CDR3 bases are TGTGCCAGCAGTTACCCCCGGGACCGCAGGGGCTACACCTTC. Translation: CASSYPRDRRGYTF. The V and J genes are TRBV28 and TRBJ1-2, with a possible D match to TRBD1 (5 bases). With 4 bases removed from V and 8 bases from J, the gap between germline ends came to 17 bases. Germline values: CDR1 MDHEN, CDR2 SYDVKM. This CDR3 has 14 residues.

This clonotype came up a few times. The chain uses TRBV29-1 and TRBJ2-5; D is tentatively TRBD1 or TRBD2 (5 bases each). The CDR3 consists of 11 residues. Germline-derived CDR1 and CDR2 are SQVTM and ANQGSEA. Trimming took off 4 bases at V and 7 bases at J, with 10 bases between the two ends. This CDR3 reads CSVGGWGTQYF. CDR3 coding DNA: TGCAGCGTTGGGGGGTGGGGGACCCAGTACTTC. Supplemented by reference TRBV29-1 and TRBJ2-5, the full variable domain reads SAVISQKPSRDICQRGTSLTIQCQVDSQVTMMFWYRQQPGQSLTLIATANQGSEATYESGFVIDKFPISRPNLTFSTLTVSNMSPEDSSIYLCSVGGWGTQYFGPGTRLLVL.

This clonotype has at least ten counts. The chain is built from TRBV24-1 and TRBJ2-1; 9 positions agree with TRBD2. CDR3 length: 17 amino acids. The J segment lost 2 bases and the V segment lost 8 bases, leaving 12 bases of the junction unmatched. Germline assignment: CDR1 KGHDR and CDR2 SFDVKD. The CDR3 DNA follows: TGTGCCACCATCATGCCAGTAGCTAGCGGGGCCTACAATGAGCAGTTCTTC. Protein product: CATIMPVASGAYNEQFF.

The chain joins TRBV20-1 to TRBJ2-3, with TRBD1 matching over 10 bases. Trimming took 0 bases from V and 5 from J; bases not matched to a gene: 8. The CDR3 runs to 16 residues. Germline V gene sequence: CDR1 DFQATT, CDR2 SNEGSKA (reference sequence). CDR3 amino acids: CSARDSGQGWGDTQYF. The CDR3 DNA reads as TGCAGTGCTAGAGATTCGGGACAGGGGTGGGGAGATACGCAGTATTTT.

The sample holds a few counts of this clonotype. The chain uses TRBV20-1 and TRBJ1-2; a possible D gene is TRBD1 (5 bases). Trimming removed 3 bases from V and 5 bases from J, with 7 bases in between. This CDR3 region has 11 residues. Germline CDR1 is DFQATT and CDR2 is SNEGSKA (reference sequence). The CDR3 sequence is CSASGGYGYTF. The CDR3 DNA follows: TGCAGTGCTAGTGGGGGGTATGGCTACACCTTC.

This clonotype has just a few counts. CDR3 sequence reads: CAISAELAGGDEQFF. CDR3 DNA sequence: TGTGCCATCAGTGCCGAGCTGGCGGGAGGGGATGAGCAGTTCTTC. This sequence joins TRBV10-3 and TRBJ2-1; 9 nucleotides agree with TRBD2. The germline CDR1 and CDR2 sequences are ENHRY and SYGVKD. The CDR3 length is 15 residues. The V gene end was trimmed by 4 bases and the J gene end by 8 bases; junction bases not matched to a gene: 9.

The CDR3 DNA sequence: TGTGCCAGCAGCTTACTTAACCAAGAGACCCAGTACTTC. This encodes CASSLLNQETQYF. The chain combines TRBV7-8 with TRBJ2-5, with D unclear. This CDR3 spans 13 amino acids. CDR1 and CDR2 from the germline V gene are SGHVS and FQNEAQ. Between the trimmed V and J ends, which lost 2 bases and 0 bases, there was a span of 4 bases.

The chain carries TRBV7-9 and TRBJ1-2, with no clear D. CDR1 and CDR2 (germline): SEHNR, FQNEAQ (reference sequence). The CDR3 is made up of 14 amino acids. Trimming cost V 5 bases and J 5 bases, with 15 bases left between them. CDR3 in DNA: TGTGCCAGCAGCCCTCGGACGGACCTTTATGGCTACACCTTC. It encodes CASSPRTDLYGYTF.

The chain links TRBV29-1 to TRBJ1-6, with 7 bases matching TRBD1. Trimming at V came to 5 bases and at J to 6 bases, leaving 13 bases not matched to a gene. Germline CDR1 reads SQVTM; CDR2 reads ANQGSEA. CDR3 length: 16 residues. The CDR3, as DNA: TGCAGCGTTCAAACTCCGGGACAGAGGGTTAATTCACCCCTCCACTTT. Protein: CSVQTPGQRVNSPLHF.

The sample holds a few counts of this clonotype. The rearrangement joins TRBV6-5 to TRBJ2-2; D ambiguous. The CDR3 sequence is 13 residues long. V shed 2 bases and J shed 3 bases, with 4 bases lying between them. In germline, CDR1 is MNHEY, CDR2 SVGAGI. In DNA, the CDR3 is TGTGCCAGCAGTTACGCGTACACCGGGGAGCTGTTTTTT. Translating gives CASSYAYTGELFF.

In its sample, this clonotype was seen a few times. The chain carries TRBV5-1 and TRBJ2-5; D is uncertain. Germline loops: CDR1 SGHRS, CDR2 YFSETQ. The ends were cut back, 0 bases at V and 4 bases at J, with 10 bases in the middle. This CDR3 contains 14 residues. This chain's CDR3 is CASSLAAVGETQYF. CDR3 coding DNA: TGCGCCAGCAGCTTGGCCGCCGTAGGAGAGACCCAGTACTTC.

This chain connects TRBV19 to TRBJ2-2; D might be TRBD1 (6 bases). This CDR3 contains 15 residues. The germline CDR1 and CDR2 sequences are LNHDA and SQIVND (reference sequence). Trimming left V 3 bases short and J 6 bases short, with 14 bases between. CDR3: CASSIRGSLAGELFF. The CDR3 DNA follows: TGTGCCAGTAGTATCAGGGGTAGTCTAGCCGGGGAGCTGTTTTTT. Variable domain in full (rest from reference TRBV19 and TRBJ2-2): DGGITQSPKYLFRKEGQNVTLSCEQNLNHDAMYWYRQDPGQGLRLIYYSQIVNDFQKGDIAEGYSVSREKKESFPLTVTSAQKNPTAFYLCASSIRGSLAGELFFGEGSRLTVL.

This clonotype was seen a few times. This sequence joins TRBV20-1 and TRBJ2-5; 8 bases are shared with TRBD2. The CDR3 is 15 amino acids. Losses at the gene ends were 6 bases for V and 5 bases for J; bases not matched to a gene: 14. The germline CDR1 and CDR2 sequences are DFQATT and SNEGSKA (reference sequence). In DNA form, the CDR3 reads TGCAGTGCCAGGGGTCCGGGAGGGCCCCGGGAGACCCAGTACTTC. Amino acids: CSARGPGGPRETQYF.

Many counts were recorded for this clonotype. The chain combines TRBV12-3 or TRBV12-4 with TRBJ2-1; 8 nucleotides line up with TRBD2. The CDR3 is made up of 15 amino acids. V shed 6 bases and J 7 bases; nucleotides not matched to a gene: 11. As DNA, the CDR3 is TGTGCCAGCAGGCTCCGGGGGGGCCCAGGGAATGAGCAGTTCTTC. Translation gives CASRLRGGPGNEQFF.

This clonotype was found a few times. V usage is TRBV6-2 or TRBV6-3 and J usage is TRBJ2-2; D not certain. Germline V lookup: CDR1 MNHEY, CDR2 SVGEGT. V lost 8 bases to trimming and J lost 3 bases, with 10 bases between them. The CDR3 is 13 residues long. CDR3 sequence reads: CASAPRDTGELFF. CDR3 coding DNA: TGTGCCAGCGCCCCTAGGGACACCGGGGAGCTGTTTTTT.

About this clonotype: The conserved phenylalanine or tryptophan normally closing the CDR3 is absent here, so this likely arose from a read error. The V and J genes are TRBV4-2 and TRBJ2-4, with D tentatively TRBD1 (5 bases). Trimming removed 4 bases at V and 1 base at J, with 17 bases between. The CDR3 spans 17 residues. Germline loops: CDR1 LGHNA, CDR2 YNFKEQ. The CDR3 spells CASSPSELGVAKNIQYL. DNA for the CDR3: TGTGCCAGCAGCCCGTCTGAGCTAGGGGTCGCCAAAAACATTCAGTACTTG.

This clonotype was found a few times. V and J are TRBV7-2 and TRBJ1-5, with unresolved D. Trimming left V 1 base short and J 3 bases short, with 13 bases between. Germline CDR1 is SGHTA and CDR2 is FQGNSA. The CDR3 covers 16 residues. Here the CDR3 DNA reads TGTGCCAGCAGCTTAGAAGGAGACCGAAACAATCAGCCCCAGCATTTT. Translation gives CASSLEGDRNNQPQHF.

In its sample, this clonotype was seen a few times. The chain combines TRBV20-1 with TRBJ2-1; D is ambiguous. CDR1 and CDR2 (germline): DFQATT, SNEGSKA (reference sequence). The CDR3 is 12 amino acids. V was clipped by 6 bases and J by 3 bases, with 9 bases between them. As DNA, the CDR3 is TGCAGTGCCGCCCCTAACTACAATGAGCAGTTCTTC. Amino acid sequence: CSAAPNYNEQFF.

V is TRBV25-1 and J is TRBJ2-7, with D unclear. From germline, CDR1 is MGHDK and CDR2 SYGVNS. This CDR3 is 12 amino acids long. V lost 5 bases to trimming and J lost 5 bases, with 10 bases between them. This CDR3 is CASSPYPNEQYF. CDR3 nucleotide sequence: TGTGCCAGCAGTCCCTACCCTAACGAGCAGTACTTC.

Only a few counts were recorded for this clonotype. V is TRBV5-4 and J is TRBJ1-6; TRBD1 is a possible D gene (6 bases). With 3 bases removed from V and 9 bases from J, the gap between germline ends came to 16 bases. This CDR3 is built from 15 residues. Germline loops: CDR1 SGHNT, CDR2 YYREEE (reference sequence). The CDR3 region is CASSWGGQAISPLHF. The CDR3 nucleotides are TGTGCCAGCAGCTGGGGGGGGCAGGCGATTTCACCCCTCCACTTT. The full variable domain, with the rest looked up from reference TRBV5-4 and TRBJ1-6, is ETGVTQSPTHLIKTRGQQVTLRCSSQSGHNTVSWYQQALGQGPQFIFQYYREEENGRGNFPPRFSGLQFPNYSSELNVNALELDDSALYLCASSWGGQAISPLHFGNGTRLTVT.

This clonotype was seen a few times. This rearrangement joins TRBV7-6 to TRBJ1-1; 8 positions match TRBD1. The CDR3 consists of 13 residues. Germline V gene lookup returns CDR1 SGHVS and CDR2 FNYEAQ. The J segment lost 7 bases and the V segment lost 4 bases, leaving 5 bases of the junction unmatched. CDR3 in DNA: TGTGCCAGCAGCTCAGTCGGACAGGGTGAAGCTTTCTTT. Translation: CASSSVGQGEAFF.

This clonotype was seen only a few times. The chain has TRBV7-9 and TRBJ2-1, with 8 nucleotides matching TRBD2. The CDR3 extends over 14 amino acids. Germline CDR1 SEHNR, CDR2 FQNEAQ (reference sequence). V lost 1 base to trimming and J lost 12 bases; unmatched junction nucleotides: 8. CDR3 sequence: CASSLGERGNSQFF. The CDR3 DNA reads as TGTGCCAGCAGCTTAGGGGAGCGGGGGAATTCGCAGTTCTTC.

This clonotype was seen more than once but under ten times. The chain recombines TRBV5-1 with TRBJ2-5, with D possibly being TRBD2 (6 bases). From germline, CDR1 is SGHRS and CDR2 YFSETQ. V was trimmed by 0 bases and J by 5 bases, leaving 8 bases between them. The CDR3 has 13 amino acids. The CDR3 protein is CASSLAGVETQYF. In DNA, the CDR3 is TGCGCCAGCAGCTTGGCGGGGGTGGAGACCCAGTACTTC.

This clonotype was counted between two and nine times. The rearrangement links TRBV20-1 to TRBJ2-3; 7 nucleotides agree with TRBD2. Unmatched junction bases numbered 8, after V lost 0 bases and J lost 5 bases. The CDR3 is made up of 15 amino acids. Germline lookup yields CDR1 DFQATT and CDR2 SNEGSKA (reference sequence). This CDR3 reads CSARDLGTGGDTQYF. CDR3 coding DNA: TGCAGTGCTAGAGATCTTGGGACGGGAGGAGATACGCAGTATTTT.

The chain couples TRBV7-9 to TRBJ1-1, with D unresolved. The CDR3 sequence is 13 residues long. Germline CDR1 and CDR2: SEHNR and FQNEAQ (reference sequence). V lost 7 bases and J lost 6, with 15 bases in between. CDR3 coding DNA: TGTGCCAGCACCAAATCGGGTACCCCTGAAGCTTTCTTT. Its protein is CASTKSGTPEAFF.

The chain recombines TRBV4-3 with TRBJ2-7, with D possibly being TRBD2 (5 bases). This CDR3 has 16 residues. V shed 3 bases and J shed 2 bases, with 17 bases lying between them. Germline CDR1 is LGHNA and CDR2 is YSLEER. CDR3 in amino acids: CASSQRRGNRAYEQYF. In DNA, the CDR3 is TGCGCCAGCAGCCAGCGACGAGGGAATCGGGCCTACGAGCAGTACTTC.

V is TRBV28 and J is TRBJ1-1, with 8 bases identical to TRBD1. V dropped 3 bases and J dropped 4; count of bases not matched to a gene: 4. Germline CDR1 MDHEN, CDR2 SYDVKM. This CDR3 has 14 amino acids. In DNA form, the CDR3 reads TGTGCCAGCAGTTTCAGGGGGCTAGGCACTGAAGCTTTCTTT. It translates to CASSFRGLGTEAFF. The whole variable domain, remainder taken from reference TRBV28 and TRBJ1-1, is DVKVTQSSRYLVKRTGEKVFLECVQDMDHENMFWYRQDPGLGLRLIYFSYDVKMKEKGDIPEGYSVSREKKERFSLILESASTNQTSMYLCASSFRGLGTEAFFGQGTRLTVV.

The gene calls are TRBV25-1 and TRBJ1-4; D unresolved. CDR1 is MGHDK, CDR2 SYGVNS, per germline. The CDR3 is 14 residues long. V lost 4 bases and J 3 bases, leaving 9 bases between the germline ends. The CDR3 DNA is TGTGCCAGCAGTGCGGTCAGGCCTAATGAAAAACTGTTTTTT. This translates into CASSAVRPNEKLFF.